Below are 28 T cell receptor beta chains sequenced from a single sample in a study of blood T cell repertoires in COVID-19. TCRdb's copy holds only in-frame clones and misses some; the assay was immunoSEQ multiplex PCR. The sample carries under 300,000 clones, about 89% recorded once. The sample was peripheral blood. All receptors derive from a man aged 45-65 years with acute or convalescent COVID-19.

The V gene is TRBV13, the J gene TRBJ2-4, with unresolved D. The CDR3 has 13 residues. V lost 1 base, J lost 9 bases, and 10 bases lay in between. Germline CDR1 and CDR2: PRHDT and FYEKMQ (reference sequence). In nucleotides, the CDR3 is TGTGCCAGCAGCTTAGCGAGACAACCCATTCAGTACTTC. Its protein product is CASSLARQPIQYF.

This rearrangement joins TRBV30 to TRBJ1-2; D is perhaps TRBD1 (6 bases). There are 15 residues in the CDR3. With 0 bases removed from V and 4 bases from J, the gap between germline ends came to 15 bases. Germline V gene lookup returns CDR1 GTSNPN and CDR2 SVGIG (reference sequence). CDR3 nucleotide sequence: TGTGCCTGGAGTGTACAAGCGGGGGCGGGCTATGGCTACACCTTC. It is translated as CAWSVQAGAGYGYTF.

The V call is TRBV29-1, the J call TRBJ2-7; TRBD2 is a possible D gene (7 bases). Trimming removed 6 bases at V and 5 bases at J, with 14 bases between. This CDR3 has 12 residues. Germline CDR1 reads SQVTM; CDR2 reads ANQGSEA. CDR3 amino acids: CSVGGDKDEQYF. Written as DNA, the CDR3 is TGCAGCGTAGGGGGGGACAAGGACGAGCAGTACTTC.

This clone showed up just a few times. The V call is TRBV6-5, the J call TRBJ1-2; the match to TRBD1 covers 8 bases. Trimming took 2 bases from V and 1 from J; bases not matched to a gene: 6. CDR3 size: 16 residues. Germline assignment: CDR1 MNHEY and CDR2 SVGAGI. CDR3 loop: CASSYNRGEYNYGYTF. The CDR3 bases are TGTGCCAGCAGTTACAACAGGGGGGAGTATAACTATGGCTACACCTTC.

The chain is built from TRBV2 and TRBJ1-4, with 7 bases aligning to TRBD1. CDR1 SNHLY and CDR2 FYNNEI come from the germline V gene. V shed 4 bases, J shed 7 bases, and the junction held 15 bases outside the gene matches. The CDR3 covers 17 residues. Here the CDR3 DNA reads TGTGCCAGCAGTGGTTCATGGGGACAGCCCGTGGGTGAAAAACTGTTTTTT. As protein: CASSGSWGQPVGEKLFF.

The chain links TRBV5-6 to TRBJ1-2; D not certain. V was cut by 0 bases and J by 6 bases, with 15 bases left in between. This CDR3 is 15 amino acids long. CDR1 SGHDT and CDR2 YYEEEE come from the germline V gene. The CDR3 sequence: CASSLVAVRSDGYTF. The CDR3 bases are TGTGCCAGCAGCTTGGTTGCGGTCCGATCTGATGGCTACACCTTC.

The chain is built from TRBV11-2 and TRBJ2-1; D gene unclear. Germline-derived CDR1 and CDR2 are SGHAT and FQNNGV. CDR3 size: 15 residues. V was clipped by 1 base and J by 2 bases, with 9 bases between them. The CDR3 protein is CASSLGRGTYNEQFF. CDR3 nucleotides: TGTGCCAGCAGCTTAGGTCGCGGAACCTACAATGAGCAGTTCTTC. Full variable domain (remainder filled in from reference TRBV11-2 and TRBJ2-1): EAGVAQSPRYKIIEKRQSVAFWCNPISGHATLYWYQQILGQGPKLLIQFQNNGVVDDSQLPKDRFSAERLKGVDSTLKIQPAKLEDSAVYLCASSLGRGTYNEQFFGPGTRLTVL.

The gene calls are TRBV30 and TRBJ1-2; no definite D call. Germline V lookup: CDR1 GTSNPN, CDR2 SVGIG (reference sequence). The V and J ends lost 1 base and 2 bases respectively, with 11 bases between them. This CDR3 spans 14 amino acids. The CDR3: CAWSGAGRNYGYTF. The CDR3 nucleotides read TGTGCCTGGAGTGGAGCTGGGAGGAACTATGGCTACACCTTC.

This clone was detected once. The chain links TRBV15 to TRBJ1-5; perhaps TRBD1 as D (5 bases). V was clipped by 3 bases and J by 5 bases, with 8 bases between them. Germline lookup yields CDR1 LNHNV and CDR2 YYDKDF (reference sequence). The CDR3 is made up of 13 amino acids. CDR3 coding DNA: TGTGCCACCAGCAGGGACACCGATCAGCCCCAGCATTTT. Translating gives CATSRDTDQPQHF.

This CDR3 reads CASSQDPGSDTQYF. DNA for the CDR3: TGCGCCAGCAGCCAAGACCCGGGTTCAGATACGCAGTATTTT. V is TRBV4-1 and J is TRBJ2-3; no definite D call. The CDR3 loop spans 14 amino acids. CDR1 MGHRA and CDR2 YSYEKL come from the germline V gene. V lost 0 bases to trimming and J lost 4 bases, with 8 bases between them.

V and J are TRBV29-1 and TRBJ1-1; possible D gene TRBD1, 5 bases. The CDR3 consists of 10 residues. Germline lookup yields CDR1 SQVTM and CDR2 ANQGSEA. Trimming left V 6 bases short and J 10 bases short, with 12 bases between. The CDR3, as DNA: TGCAGCGTCGGTCAGGGTTCAGCTTTCTTT. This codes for CSVGQGSAFF. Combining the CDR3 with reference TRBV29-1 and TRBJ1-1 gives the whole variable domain SAVISQKPSRDICQRGTSLTIQCQVDSQVTMMFWYRQQPGQSLTLIATANQGSEATYESGFVIDKFPISRPNLTFSTLTVSNMSPEDSSIYLCSVGQGSAFFGQGTRLTVV.

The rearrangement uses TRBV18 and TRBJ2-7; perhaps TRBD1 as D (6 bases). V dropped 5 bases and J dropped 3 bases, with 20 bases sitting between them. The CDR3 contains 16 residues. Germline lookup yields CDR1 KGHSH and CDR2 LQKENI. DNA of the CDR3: TGTGCCAGCTCAGATGTTTTGGGGGCGCGGGTCTACGAGCAGTACTTC. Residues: CASSDVLGARVYEQYF.

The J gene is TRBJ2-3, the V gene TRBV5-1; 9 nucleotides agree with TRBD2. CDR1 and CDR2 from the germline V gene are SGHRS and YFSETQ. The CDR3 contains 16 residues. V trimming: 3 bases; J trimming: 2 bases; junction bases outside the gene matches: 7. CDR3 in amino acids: CASSWALAGATDTQYF. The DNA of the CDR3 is TGCGCCAGCAGCTGGGCCTTAGCGGGGGCCACAGATACGCAGTATTTT.

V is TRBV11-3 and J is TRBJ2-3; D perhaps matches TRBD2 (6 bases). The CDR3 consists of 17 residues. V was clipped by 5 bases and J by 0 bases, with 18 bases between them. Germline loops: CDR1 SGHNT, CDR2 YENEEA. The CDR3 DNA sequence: TGTGCCAGCAGCGCTCGCGGGACGGACACTAGCACAGATACGCAGTATTTT. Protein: CASSARGTDTSTDTQYF.

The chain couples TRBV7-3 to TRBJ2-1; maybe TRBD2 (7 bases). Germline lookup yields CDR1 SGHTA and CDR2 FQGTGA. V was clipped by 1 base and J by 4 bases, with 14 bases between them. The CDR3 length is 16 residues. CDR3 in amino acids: CASSLNLAGAYNEQFF. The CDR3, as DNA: TGTGCCAGCAGCTTAAATTTGGCGGGGGCTTACAATGAGCAGTTCTTC.

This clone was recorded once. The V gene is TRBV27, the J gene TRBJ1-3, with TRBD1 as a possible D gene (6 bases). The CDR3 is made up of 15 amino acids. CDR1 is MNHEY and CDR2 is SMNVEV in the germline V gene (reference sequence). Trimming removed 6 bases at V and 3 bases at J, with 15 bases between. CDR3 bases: TGTGCCAGCAGGGCCCGGGGGGCGCGTGGAAACACCATATATTTT. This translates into CASRARGARGNTIYF.

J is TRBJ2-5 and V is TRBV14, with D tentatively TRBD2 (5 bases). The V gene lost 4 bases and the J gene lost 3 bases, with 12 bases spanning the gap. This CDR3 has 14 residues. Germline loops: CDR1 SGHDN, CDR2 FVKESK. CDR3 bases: TGTGCCAGCAGCCCAACGAGGACTGAAGAGACCCAGTACTTC. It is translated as CASSPTRTEETQYF.

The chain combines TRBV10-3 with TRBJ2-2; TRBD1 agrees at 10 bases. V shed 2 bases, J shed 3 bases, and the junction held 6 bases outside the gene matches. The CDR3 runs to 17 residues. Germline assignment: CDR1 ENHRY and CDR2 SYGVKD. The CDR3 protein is CAISETGTGVYTGELFF. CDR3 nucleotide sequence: TGTGCCATCAGTGAGACCGGGACAGGGGTTTACACCGGGGAGCTGTTTTTT.

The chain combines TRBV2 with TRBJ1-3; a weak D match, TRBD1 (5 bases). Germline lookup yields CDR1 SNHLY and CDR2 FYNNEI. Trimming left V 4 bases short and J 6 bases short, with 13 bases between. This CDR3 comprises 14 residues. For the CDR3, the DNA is TGTGCCAGCAGTGGACAGAGTGGGCCAAACACCATATATTTT. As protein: CASSGQSGPNTIYF.

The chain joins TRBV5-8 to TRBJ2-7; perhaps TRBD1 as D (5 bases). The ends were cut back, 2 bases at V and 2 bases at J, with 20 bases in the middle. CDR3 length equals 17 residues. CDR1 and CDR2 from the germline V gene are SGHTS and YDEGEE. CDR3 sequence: CASSFSAPGHYPYEQYF. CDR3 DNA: TGTGCCAGCAGCTTCTCGGCGCCTGGACATTACCCCTACGAGCAGTACTTC.

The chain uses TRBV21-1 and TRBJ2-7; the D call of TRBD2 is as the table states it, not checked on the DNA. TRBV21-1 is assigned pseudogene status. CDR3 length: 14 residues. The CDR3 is CASSMEGSSYEQYF. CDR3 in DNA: TGTGCCAGCAGCATGGAGGGCAGCTCCTACGAGCAGTACTTC.

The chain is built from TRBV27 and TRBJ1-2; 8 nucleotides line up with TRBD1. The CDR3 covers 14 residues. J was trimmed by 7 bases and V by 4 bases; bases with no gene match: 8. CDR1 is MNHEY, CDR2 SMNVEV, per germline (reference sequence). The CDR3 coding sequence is TGTGCCAGCAGTTATGACAGGGGCCATTCTGGCTACACCTTC. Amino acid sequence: CASSYDRGHSGYTF.

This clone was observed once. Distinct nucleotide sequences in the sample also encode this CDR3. The CDR3 loop is CASSLGGEQYF. CDR3 DNA: TGTGCCAGCAGTTTAGGAGGCGAGCAGTACTTC. The rearrangement links TRBV12-3 or TRBV12-4 to TRBJ2-7; no definite D call. The CDR3 spans 11 residues. Trimming removed 1 base at V and 6 bases at J, with 4 bases between.

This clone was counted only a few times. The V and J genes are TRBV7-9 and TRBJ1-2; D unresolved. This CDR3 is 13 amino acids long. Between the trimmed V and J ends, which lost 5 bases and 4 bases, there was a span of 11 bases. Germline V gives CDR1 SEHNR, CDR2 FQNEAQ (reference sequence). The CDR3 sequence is CASSAGAGYGYTF. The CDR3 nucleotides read TGTGCCAGCAGCGCGGGTGCTGGCTATGGCTACACCTTC.

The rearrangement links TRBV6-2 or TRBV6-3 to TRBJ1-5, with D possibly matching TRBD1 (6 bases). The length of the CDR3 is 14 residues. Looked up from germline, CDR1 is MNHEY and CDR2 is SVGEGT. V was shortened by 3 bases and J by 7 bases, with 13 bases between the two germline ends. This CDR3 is CASSYNRVGQPQHF. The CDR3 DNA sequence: TGTGCCAGCAGTTATAACAGGGTCGGACAGCCCCAGCATTTT.

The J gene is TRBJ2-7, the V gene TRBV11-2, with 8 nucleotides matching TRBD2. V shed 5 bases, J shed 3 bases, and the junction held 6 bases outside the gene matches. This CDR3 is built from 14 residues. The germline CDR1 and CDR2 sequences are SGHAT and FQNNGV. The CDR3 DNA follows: TGTGCCAGCAGCCCGCAAGCGGGGGTCTACGAGCAGTACTTC. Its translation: CASSPQAGVYEQYF.

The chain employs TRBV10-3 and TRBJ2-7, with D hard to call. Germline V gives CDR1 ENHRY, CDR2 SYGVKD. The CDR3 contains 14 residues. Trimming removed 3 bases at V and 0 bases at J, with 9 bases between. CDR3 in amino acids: CAISEAYSSYEQYF. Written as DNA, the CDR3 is TGTGCCATCAGTGAAGCCTACAGCTCCTACGAGCAGTACTTC.

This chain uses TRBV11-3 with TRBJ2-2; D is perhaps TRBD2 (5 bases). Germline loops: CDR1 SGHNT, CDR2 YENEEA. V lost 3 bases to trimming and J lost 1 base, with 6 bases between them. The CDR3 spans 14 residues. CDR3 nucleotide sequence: TGTGCCAGCAGCTTGGCGGGGAACACCGGGGAGCTGTTTTTT. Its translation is CASSLAGNTGELFF.